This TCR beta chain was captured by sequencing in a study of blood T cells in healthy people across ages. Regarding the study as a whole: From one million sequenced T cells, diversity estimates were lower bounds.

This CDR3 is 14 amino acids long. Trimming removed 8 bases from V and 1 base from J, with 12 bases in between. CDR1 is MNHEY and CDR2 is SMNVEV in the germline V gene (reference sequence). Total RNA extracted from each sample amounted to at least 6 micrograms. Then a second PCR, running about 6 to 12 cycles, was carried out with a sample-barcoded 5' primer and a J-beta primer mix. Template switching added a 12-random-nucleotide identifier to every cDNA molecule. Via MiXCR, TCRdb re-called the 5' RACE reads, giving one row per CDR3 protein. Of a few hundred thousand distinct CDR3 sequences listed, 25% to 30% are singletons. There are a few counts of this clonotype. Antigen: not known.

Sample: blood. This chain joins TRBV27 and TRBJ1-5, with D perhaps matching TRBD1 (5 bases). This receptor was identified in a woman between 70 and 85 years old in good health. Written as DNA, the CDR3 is TGTGCCAGCGCCCCCTGGGGGAGCAATCAGCCCCAGCATTTT. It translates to CASAPWGSNQPQHF.